The 25 T cell receptor beta chains in this list originate from one sample, sequenced in a study of blood T cell repertoires in COVID-19. Here immunoSEQ multiplex PCR was the method, and the copy in TCRdb shows in-frame clones only, minus some. The top ten clones hold about 3% of a sample with approximately 170,000 clones, less than 85% of them seen once. The material sequenced was peripheral blood. The receptors derive from an elderly woman with acute or convalescent COVID-19.

This clone was picked up a small number of times. This chain links TRBV5-1 with TRBJ1-5; 8 positions match TRBD1. The CDR3 contains 15 residues. V shed 5 bases and J 6 bases; nucleotides not matched to a gene: 10. Germline CDR1 reads SGHRS; CDR2 reads YFSETQ. The CDR3 here is CASSPAGGDGQPQHF. CDR3 DNA sequence: TGCGCCAGCAGTCCCGCAGGGGGCGACGGTCAGCCCCAGCATTTT.

This clone turned up a few times. The chain recombines TRBV12-3 or TRBV12-4 with TRBJ2-1; D call uncertain. V lost 3 bases and J 9 bases, leaving 12 bases between the germline ends. The CDR3 consists of 13 residues. CDR3 loop: CASSFISDGEQFF. DNA of the CDR3: TGTGCCAGCAGTTTTATAAGCGACGGTGAGCAGTTCTTC.

The V gene is TRBV30, the J gene TRBJ1-5; D is possibly TRBD1 (6 bases). Germline V lookup: CDR1 GTSNPN, CDR2 SVGIG (reference sequence). CDR3 size: 15 residues. V was clipped by 2 bases and J by 5 bases, with 16 bases between them. CDR3 amino acids: CAWSSGTNRDQPQHF. The CDR3 DNA follows: TGTGCCTGGAGTTCCGGGACAAATAGAGATCAGCCCCAGCATTTT. The full variable domain, completed using reference TRBV30 and TRBJ1-5, is SQTIHQWPATLVQPVGSPLSLECTVEGTSNPNLYWYRQAAGRGLQLLFYSVGIGQISSEVPQNLSASRPQDRQFILSSKKLLLSDSGFYLCAWSSGTNRDQPQHFGDGTRLSIL.

This clone was counted a few times. V is TRBV10-3 and J is TRBJ2-1; 12 bases are a match to TRBD2. The germline gives CDR1 ENHRY, CDR2 SYGVKD. The CDR3 runs to 16 residues. The J segment lost 9 bases and the V segment lost 4 bases, leaving 10 bases of the junction unmatched. The CDR3 region is CAISGQLAGGGGEQFF. For the CDR3, the DNA is TGTGCCATCAGTGGACAACTAGCGGGAGGTGGGGGTGAGCAGTTCTTC.

The rearrangement links TRBV5-8 to TRBJ2-7; a possible D gene is TRBD2 (5 bases). The ends were cut back, 0 bases at V and 4 bases at J, with 11 bases in the middle. Per the germline V gene, CDR1 is SGHTS and CDR2 is YDEGEE. The CDR3 sequence is 14 residues long. For the CDR3, the DNA is TGTGCCAGCAGCTTGGGGGGAGACGGATACGAGCAGTACTTC. It specifies CASSLGGDGYEQYF.

This chain connects TRBV4-1 to TRBJ1-5; no clear D. The germline CDR1 and CDR2 sequences are MGHRA and YSYEKL. V lost 0 bases and J 0 bases, leaving 6 bases between the germline ends. The CDR3 runs to 15 residues. CDR3 nucleotides: TGCGCCAGCAGCCAAGAGGGAGATAGCAATCAGCCCCAGCATTTT. Amino acids: CASSQEGDSNQPQHF.

V is TRBV4-2 and J is TRBJ1-1; 7 nucleotides agree with TRBD1. Germline V gene lookup returns CDR1 LGHNA and CDR2 YNFKEQ. The CDR3 runs to 14 residues. V gave up 4 bases and J gave up 1 base; unmatched junction bases: 3. The CDR3 DNA follows: TGTGCCAGCAGCCCCGGGACAGCGAACACTGAAGCTTTCTTT. Its translation is CASSPGTANTEAFF.

This chain connects TRBV27 to TRBJ2-5; D remains unclear. Trimming left V 6 bases short and J 3 bases short, with 11 bases between. Germline V CDR1 and CDR2: MNHEY, SMNVEV (reference sequence). This CDR3 is built from 13 residues. The CDR3 here is CASRRDTEETQYF. CDR3 coding DNA: TGTGCCAGCAGACGAGACACTGAAGAGACCCAGTACTTC.

This clone was counted a few times. The chain joins TRBV5-1 to TRBJ1-5; 7 nucleotides agree with TRBD1. Germline loops: CDR1 SGHRS, CDR2 YFSETQ. The CDR3 has 16 amino acids. V lost 1 base, J lost 3 bases, and 7 bases stayed unmatched. The chain's CDR3 is CASSLRQTGFNQPQHF. DNA of the CDR3: TGCGCCAGCAGCTTGCGCCAGACAGGGTTCAATCAGCCCCAGCATTTT. Filled out from reference TRBV5-1 and TRBJ1-5, the complete variable domain reads KAGVTQTPRYLIKTRGQQVTLSCSPISGHRSVSWYQQTPGQGLQFLFEYFSETQRNKGNFPGRFSGRQFSNSRSEMNVSTLELGDSALYLCASSLRQTGFNQPQHFGDGTRLSIL.

Many counts were recorded for this clone. The chain has TRBV27 and TRBJ2-3; 9 positions match TRBD2. Unmatched junction bases numbered 2, after V lost 7 bases and J lost 0 bases. Germline loops: CDR1 MNHEY, CDR2 SMNVEV (reference sequence). CDR3 length: 14 residues. DNA for the CDR3: TGTGCCAGCATTCTAGCGGGAAGCACAGATACGCAGTATTTT. Its translation is CASILAGSTDTQYF.

This chain's CDR3 is CAIRPSNNSPLHF. In nucleotides, the CDR3 is TGTGCCATCAGACCGAGCAATAATTCACCCCTCCACTTT. The chain uses TRBV10-3 and TRBJ1-6; D unclear. The V end was cut by 6 bases, the J end by 5 bases, with 8 bases between. Germline V gene lookup returns CDR1 ENHRY and CDR2 SYGVKD. The CDR3 runs to 13 residues.

This clone was recorded once. The V and J genes are TRBV28 and TRBJ2-2; 8 positions match TRBD1. Germline V gene sequence: CDR1 MDHEN, CDR2 SYDVKM. The CDR3 has 15 amino acids. With 5 bases clipped from V and 5 bases from J, the junction kept 7 bases outside the gene matches. The CDR3 nucleotides are TGTGCCAGCAGTCGCGGACAGGGATGGACCGGGGAGCTGTTTTTT. Its protein is CASSRGQGWTGELFF.

The gene calls are TRBV27 and TRBJ2-6, with TRBD1 identical over 8 bases. This CDR3 spans 18 amino acids. V was pared by 2 bases and J by 4 bases, with 10 bases of the junction left unmatched. CDR1 is MNHEY and CDR2 is SMNVEV in the germline V gene (reference sequence). CDR3 sequence: CASSLSRQGAFGANVLTF. The CDR3 bases are TGTGCCAGCAGTTTAAGTCGGCAGGGGGCGTTCGGGGCCAACGTCCTGACTTTC.

The table lists this clone with a few counts. The gene calls are TRBV14 and TRBJ2-2; possibly TRBD1 for D (5 bases). Trimming cost V 10 bases and J 6 bases, with 9 bases left between them. Germline CDR1 and CDR2: SGHDN and FVKESK. The length of the CDR3 is 11 residues. In DNA, the CDR3 is TGTGCCACTCAGGGTGCCGGGGAGCTGTTTTTT. Translating it yields CATQGAGELFF.

This sequence joins TRBV2 and TRBJ2-7; the match to TRBD2 covers 7 bases. The CDR3 spans 13 residues. Germline V gives CDR1 SNHLY, CDR2 FYNNEI. The V and J ends lost 5 bases and 6 bases, in that order; junction bases with no gene match: 7. The CDR3 DNA sequence: TGTGCCAGCAGTAAAAGCGGGAAGGGCGAGCAGTACTTC. It is translated as CASSKSGKGEQYF. Using reference TRBV2 and TRBJ2-7 for the parts outside the CDR3, the full variable domain is EPEVTQTPSHQVTQMGQEVILRCVPISNHLYFYWYRQILGQKVEFLVSFYNNEISEKSEIFDDQFSVERPDGSNFTLKIRSTKLEDSAMYFCASSKSGKGEQYFGPGTRLTVT.

The DNA of the CDR3 is TGTGCCAGCAGCGCTTCCGGGACAGGGGCTGGAGATACGCAGTATTTT. It yields the protein CASSASGTGAGDTQYF. This chain uses TRBV11-2 with TRBJ2-3; 10 nucleotides align to TRBD1. The CDR3 sequence is 16 residues long. The germline V gene has CDR1 SGHAT and CDR2 FQNNGV. V lost 5 bases, J lost 5 bases, and 10 bases stayed unmatched.

This clone was picked up a small number of times. J is TRBJ2-1 and V is TRBV27; possibly TRBD1 for D (6 bases). The germline V gene encodes CDR1 MNHEY and CDR2 SMNVEV (reference sequence). The CDR3 totals 18 residues. V gave up 5 bases and J gave up 3 bases, with 23 bases separating them. The chain's CDR3 is CASSTQGTAGEYYNEQFF. CDR3 in DNA: TGTGCCAGCAGTACCCAGGGGACCGCAGGGGAATACTACAATGAGCAGTTCTTC.

This clone occurred once. This sequence joins TRBV6-2 or TRBV6-3 and TRBJ2-1; 13 bases are a match to TRBD2. The CDR3 loop spans 18 amino acids. V lost 2 bases, J lost 9 bases, and 13 bases stayed unmatched. Per germline, CDR1 MNHEY and CDR2 SVGEGT. CDR3 amino acids: CASSYTTSGRAYRGEQFF. Here the CDR3 DNA reads TGTGCCAGCAGTTACACAACTAGCGGGAGGGCCTATCGGGGTGAGCAGTTCTTC.

The chain recombines TRBV23-1 with TRBJ2-3, with a possible D match to TRBD1 (5 bases). TRBV23-1 belongs to the ORF category, with a function that is uncertain. The CDR3 loop spans 16 amino acids. Trimming removed 0 bases at V and 2 bases at J, with 12 bases between. For the CDR3, the DNA is TGCGCCAGCAGTCAATCGTTGACAGTAGACACAGATACGCAGTATTTT. This codes for CASSQSLTVDTDTQYF.

V and J are TRBV5-4 and TRBJ2-1; 12 nucleotides align to TRBD2. Germline V gene data show CDR1 as SGHNT and CDR2 as YYREEE (reference sequence). CDR3 length: 16 residues. V lost 4 bases, J lost 7 bases, and 9 bases stayed unmatched. CDR3 nucleotide sequence: TGTGCCAGCAGCCGCGACCTAGCGGGAGGGCCGAATGAGCAGTTCTTC. Protein: CASSRDLAGGPNEQFF.

The V and J genes are TRBV6-2 or TRBV6-3 and TRBJ2-7; 8 bases line up with TRBD2. J lost 6 bases, V lost 4 bases, and 8 bases had no gene match. CDR3 length equals 14 residues. CDR1 is MNHEY and CDR2 is SVGEGT in the germline V gene. The CDR3 region has the DNA TGTGCCAGCAGTTCCCCGGGACTAGTTTCCGAGCAGTACTTC. The encoded protein is CASSSPGLVSEQYF.

The genes are TRBV28 and TRBJ2-7; 7 nucleotides align to TRBD2. The CDR3 runs 14 residues. From germline, CDR1 is MDHEN and CDR2 SYDVKM. The V and J ends lost 6 bases and 6 bases, in that order; junction bases with no gene match: 11. CDR3 loop: CASRGGDTRSEQYF. DNA of the CDR3: TGTGCCAGCAGGGGGGGGGATACTAGGTCCGAGCAGTACTTC.

This clone qualifies as medium-sized. The chain couples TRBV19 to TRBJ2-7; 13 bases map to TRBD2. Germline V gene sequence: CDR1 LNHDA, CDR2 SQIVND (reference sequence). The CDR3 consists of 17 residues. V lost 5 bases and J lost 2; bases outside the gene matches: 9. CDR3 residues: CASSRGLAGVGPYEQYF. The DNA for the CDR3 is TGTGCCAGTAGTCGCGGACTAGCGGGAGTAGGGCCCTACGAGCAGTACTTC. Based on the CDR3 plus reference TRBV19 and TRBJ2-7, the full variable domain is DGGITQSPKYLFRKEGQNVTLSCEQNLNHDAMYWYRQDPGQGLRLIYYSQIVNDFQKGDIAEGYSVSREKKESFPLTVTSAQKNPTAFYLCASSRGLAGVGPYEQYFGPGTRLTVT.

This clone was counted between two and nine times. The chain links TRBV20-1 to TRBJ1-1; 10 nucleotides align to TRBD1. V dropped 3 bases and J dropped 1; count of bases not matched to a gene: 5. The germline gives CDR1 DFQATT, CDR2 SNEGSKA (reference sequence). The CDR3 loop spans 15 amino acids. CDR3 protein: CSASRDRGWNTEAFF. The CDR3 DNA reads as TGCAGTGCTAGTCGGGACAGGGGATGGAACACTGAAGCTTTCTTT.

V gene TRBV19 combines with J gene TRBJ2-5; unclear D gene. CDR1 LNHDA and CDR2 SQIVND come from the germline V gene (reference sequence). Trimming stripped 3 bases from V and 0 bases from J, with 5 bases between. The CDR3 consists of 13 residues. CDR3 in amino acids: CASSISYQETQYF. The CDR3 DNA reads TGTGCCAGTAGTATTTCGTACCAAGAGACCCAGTACTTC.